Below are 14 T cell receptor beta chains sequenced from a single sample in a study of blood T cell repertoires in COVID-19. Sequencing used immunoSEQ multiplex PCR; TCRdb keeps in-frame clones, though not all of them. The repertoire holds about 250,000 clones, with around 86% as singletons. Sequencing was performed on PBMCs or T cells enriched from blood (not recorded which). The origin of the receptors is a man aged 35 to 55 who had recovered from COVID-19.

The genes are TRBV15 and TRBJ1-5; 7 positions agree with TRBD1. Trimming cost V 5 bases and J 13 bases; bases outside gene matches: 8. This CDR3 spans 12 amino acids. Germline assignment: CDR1 LNHNV and CDR2 YYDKDF (reference sequence). The CDR3 protein is CATSWPGQSQHF. The CDR3 DNA reads as TGTGCCACCAGCTGGCCGGGACAGAGTCAGCATTTT. The whole variable domain, remainder taken from reference TRBV15 and TRBJ1-5, is DAMVIQNPRYQVTQFGKPVTLSCSQTLNHNVMYWYQQKSSQAPKLLFHYYDKDFNNEADTPDNFQSRRPNTSFCFLDIRSPGLGDTAMYLCATSWPGQSQHFGDGTRLSIL.

The chain joins TRBV2 to TRBJ1-2; 12 bases are a match to TRBD1. Germline loops: CDR1 SNHLY, CDR2 FYNNEI. The CDR3 runs to 17 residues. The trim removed 1 base at V and 2 bases at J, leaving 5 bases unmatched. The CDR3 reads CASSEEDGTGGNYGYTF. CDR3 nucleotide sequence: TGTGCCAGCAGTGAAGAGGACGGGACAGGGGGCAACTATGGCTACACCTTC.

V and J are TRBV6-5 and TRBJ1-5; the match to TRBD1 covers 8 bases. Germline trimming cut 5 bases from V and 2 bases from J; bases unmatched to any gene: 5. The CDR3 has 15 residues. Per the germline V gene, CDR1 is MNHEY and CDR2 is SVGAGI. The CDR3 protein is CASSRRGHGNQPQHF. The DNA for the CDR3 is TGTGCCAGCAGTCGCAGGGGGCACGGCAATCAGCCCCAGCATTTT.

The chain uses TRBV12-3 or TRBV12-4 and TRBJ2-1, with no clear D. The CDR3 is made up of 11 amino acids. V was trimmed by 5 bases and J by 3 bases, leaving 2 bases between them. The CDR3 nucleotides are TGTGCCAGCAGTCTCTACAATGAGCAGTTCTTC. Translating it yields CASSLYNEQFF.

The chain uses TRBV30 and TRBJ2-5, with a tentative D call TRBD2 (5 bases). Trimming took 2 bases from V and 1 from J, leaving 8 bases between them. Germline CDR1 reads GTSNPN; CDR2 reads SVGIG (reference sequence). The CDR3 sequence is 13 residues long. The chain's CDR3 is CAWSYGVQETQYF. CDR3 nucleotide sequence: TGTGCCTGGAGTTACGGGGTCCAAGAGACCCAGTACTTC.

This chain connects TRBV4-3 to TRBJ1-3; no reliable D call. This CDR3 is 16 amino acids long. Germline V gene lookup returns CDR1 LGHNA and CDR2 YSLEER. V lost 1 base and J 0 bases, leaving 10 bases between the germline ends. This CDR3 is CASSQASRDSGNTIYF. CDR3 bases: TGCGCCAGCAGCCAAGCTTCCCGGGACTCTGGAAACACCATATATTTT.

This sequence joins TRBV7-2 and TRBJ2-5; 11 positions agree with TRBD2. The germline V gene has CDR1 SGHTA and CDR2 FQGNSA. V shed 6 bases and J 1 base; nucleotides not matched to a gene: 1. The CDR3 is made up of 14 amino acids. The CDR3 protein is CASRGTSGQETQYF. Here the CDR3 DNA reads TGTGCCAGCAGAGGGACTAGCGGCCAAGAGACCCAGTACTTC.

The V and J genes are TRBV28 and TRBJ2-1, with 11 bases aligning to TRBD2. V shed 5 bases and J 4 bases; nucleotides not matched to a gene: 4. This CDR3 is 15 amino acids long. Germline CDR1 MDHEN, CDR2 SYDVKM. The CDR3 coding sequence is TGTGCCAGCAGTGCTCTAGCGGGAGGTTACAATGAGCAGTTCTTC. This gives the protein CASSALAGGYNEQFF.

V gene TRBV3-1 (or the pseudogene TRBV3-2) combines with J gene TRBJ2-7, with 10 nucleotides matching TRBD1. With V trimmed by 3 bases and J by 7 bases, 6 bases remained unmatched. The CDR3 covers 14 residues. Germline V CDR1 and CDR2: LGHDT, YNNKEL (reference sequence). In nucleotides, the CDR3 is TGTGCCAGCAGCCACACGGACAGGGGGAAGGAGCAGTACTTC. Translating gives CASSHTDRGKEQYF.

This chain joins TRBV5-4 and TRBJ2-1; TRBD2 agrees at 12 bases. J lost 7 bases, V lost 2 bases, and 4 bases had no gene match. Looked up from germline, CDR1 is SGHNT and CDR2 is YYREEE (reference sequence). The CDR3 is made up of 15 amino acids. The CDR3 DNA reads as TGTGCCAGCAGCTTTACTAGCGGGAGGACGAATGAGCAGTTCTTC. It codes for CASSFTSGRTNEQFF.

This chain joins TRBV9 and TRBJ2-5, with no clear D. Between the trimmed V and J ends, which lost 2 bases and 5 bases, there was a span of 13 bases. The CDR3 extends over 14 amino acids. Germline V gene data show CDR1 as SGDLS and CDR2 as YYNGEE. This CDR3 is CASSVHALEETQYF. DNA for the CDR3: TGTGCCAGCAGCGTTCATGCTCTGGAGGAGACCCAGTACTTC.

The rearrangement links TRBV6-5 to TRBJ1-2; 8 nucleotides agree with TRBD1. Germline values: CDR1 MNHEY, CDR2 SVGAGI. The CDR3 contains 15 residues. The V segment lost 6 bases and the J segment 5 bases; nucleotides outside the gene matches: 11. DNA for the CDR3: TGTGCCAGCAGACCCGACCAGGGGGCGGGGTATGGCTACACCTTC. This codes for CASRPDQGAGYGYTF.

As regards this clone: Given a much more abundant clone one base away, this may be a read error. The chain couples TRBV11-1 to TRBJ2-7; 10 bases map to TRBD1. The CDR3 spans 13 residues. CDR1 and CDR2 from the germline V gene are SGHAT and FQDESV (reference sequence). V shed 5 bases, J shed 6 bases, and the junction held 4 bases outside the gene matches. The DNA for the CDR3 is TGTGCCAGCAGCGTCGGACAGGGGGGCGAGCAGTACTTC. This translates into CASSVGQGGEQYF.

The CDR3 region is CASSQVYGSLGEQYF. The CDR3 DNA is TGTGCCAGCAGCCAAGTTTACGGGAGTCTCGGCGAGCAGTACTTC. The rearrangement uses TRBV3-1 (or the pseudogene TRBV3-2) and TRBJ2-7; weak D call: TRBD2 (6 bases). This CDR3 comprises 15 residues. Trimming removed 1 base from V and 6 bases from J, with 16 bases in between. Germline assignment: CDR1 LGHDT and CDR2 YNNKEL (reference sequence).